Listed below are T cell receptor beta chains from one sample, sequenced in a study of naive and memory T cell subsets. TCRdb ran MiXCR on the UMI-ligation and nested PCR reads and lists one entry per CDR3 protein. Counted here are roughly 97,000 distinct CDR3 sequences, more than 12% occurring once; the ten biggest clones make up roughly 3.1%. Sequenced sample: naive CD8+ T cells from blood. The receptors originated from a human donor in good health. CDR3s include the opening cysteine and the closing phenylalanine or tryptophan. D genes are given only for firm matches. Rows may omit the clone size; those that give it use once, few, many or a size class.

TRBJ2-1	TRBV11-1	few	TRBD2	TGTGCCAGCAGCCCAAAAGCGGGGGGCCTAAGAAATGAGCAGTTCTTC	CASSPKAGGLRNEQFF
TRBJ2-1	TRBV4-3	many	NA	TGCGCCAGCAGCCAAGGTATCGCCTCCTACAATGAGCAGTTCTTC	CASSQGIASYNEQFF
TRBJ2-3	TRBV29-1	many	NA	TGCAGCGTTGATAGCGAGGGCACAGATACGCAGTATTTT	CSVDSEGTDTQYF
TRBJ2-3	TRBV29-1	NA	NA	TGCAGCGTTAACCCCCCCGGGGCGGGGACGCAGTATTTT	CSVNPPGAGTQYF
TRBJ1-3	TRBV28	few	NA	TGTGCCAGCAGTTTCCAAATTACCGGGGCACACTCTGGAAACACCATATATTTT	CASSFQITGAHSGNTIYF
TRBJ2-7	TRBV7-8	few	NA	TGTGCCAGCAGCTTAGAGCGGGTCATAGACTTC	CASSLERVIDF
TRBJ2-3	TRBV7-9	few	NA	TGTGCCAGCAGCTTAGGCGGGTGGAGGGCCGGCACAGATACGCAGTATTTT	CASSLGGWRAGTDTQYF
TRBJ2-1	TRBV11-2	NA	TRBD2	TGTGCCAGCAGCTTGGGACGGGGGGGTGAGCAGTTCTTC	CASSLGRGGEQFF
TRBJ1-2	TRBV4-2	few	TRBD1	TGTGCCAGCAGCCAAGATCGGGCAGGGGGTACGCTAGGCTACACCTTC	CASSQDRAGGTLGYTF
TRBJ2-1	TRBV4-3	few	TRBD2	TGCGCCAGCAGCCAGGGATACGGACTAGCGGGACGGAATGAGCAGTTCTTC	CASSQGYGLAGRNEQFF
TRBJ1-1	TRBV7-6	many	TRBD1	TGTGCCAGCAGCTCGACAGGGACGTTAACTGAAGCTTTCTTT	CASSSTGTLTEAFF
TRBJ1-2	TRBV7-9	NA	NA	TGTGCCAGCAGCTTACCCGCGCAGGATGGCTACACCTTC	CASSLPAQDGYTF
TRBJ2-1	TRBV7-9	NA	NA	TGTGCCAGCAGCCGTATCGGGGGCACCTACAATGAGCAGTTCTTC	CASSRIGGTYNEQFF
TRBJ1-1	TRBV5-6	NA	NA	TGTGCCAGCAGCTTCATCCGAGACACTGAAGCTTTCTTT	CASSFIRDTEAFF
TRBJ2-7	TRBV20-1	many	NA	TGCAGTGCTAGAAGAGTGGACGAGCAGTACTTC	CSARRVDEQYF
TRBJ1-2	TRBV20-1	few	NA	TGCAGTGCTAGAGATCGGGGCGGCCCCTATGGCTACACCTTC	CSARDRGGPYGYTF
TRBJ1-2	TRBV24-1	NA	NA	TGTGCCACCAGTGCAGGAGATAACTATGGCTACACCTTC	CATSAGDNYGYTF
TRBJ2-1	TRBV20-1	NA	NA	TGCAGTGCTAGCCCCGGGGTTCCCAATGAGCAGTTCTTC	CSASPGVPNEQFF
TRBJ2-5	TRBV25-1	few	NA	TGTGCCAGCAGTGTCCGGGGGACCCAGTACTTC	CASSVRGTQYF
TRBJ1-5	TRBV6-2/TRBV6-3	few	TRBD1	TGTGCCAGCAGTTACGACAGGGGCCAGCCCCAGCATTTT	CASSYDRGQPQHF
TRBJ2-7	TRBV30	NA	NA	TGTGCCTGTCACTTCGGCGGCGCCTACGAGCAGTACTTC	CACHFGGAYEQYF
TRBJ2-3	TRBV4-2	few	NA	TGTGCCAGCAGCCATCCCCTCGGGTGGAGAAAACAGTCCACAGATACGCAGTATTTT	CASSHPLGWRKQSTDTQYF
TRBJ2-5	TRBV12-3/TRBV12-4	NA	NA	TGTGCCAGCAGTTTATCGGGGTTGCGTCCAGAGACCCAGTACTTC	CASSLSGLRPETQYF
TRBJ2-7	TRBV9	few	TRBD2	TGTGCCAGCAGCGTAGAGGTACTAGCGGGAGCGGAAATCTACGAGCAGTACTTC	CASSVEVLAGAEIYEQYF
TRBJ2-5	TRBV4-3	NA	NA	TGCGCCAGCAGCCAAGATAGGTCGGGAGCCCTTCCACAGTACTTC	CASSQDRSGALPQYF
TRBJ2-2	TRBV7-2	few	NA	TGTGCCAGCAGCTTGGGCGCGAACACCGGGGAGCTGTTTTTT	CASSLGANTGELFF
TRBJ1-2	TRBV27	few	TRBD1	TGTGCCAGCAGTCCCCGGACAGGAATAACGGAGCCTATGGGCTACACCTTC	CASSPRTGITEPMGYTF
TRBJ1-1	TRBV9	NA	NA	TGTGCCAGCGGGGCGGGGCTGGTTTCTGAAGCTTTCTTT	CASGAGLVSEAFF
TRBJ2-7	TRBV7-9	few	TRBD2	TGTGCCAGCAGCTTAGAGGGGACTAGCATATCCTACGAGCAGTACTTC	CASSLEGTSISYEQYF
TRBJ2-1	TRBV19	few	TRBD2	TGTGCCAGTAGTAGCCGGGGGGGGGATGAGCAGTTCTTC	CASSSRGGDEQFF
TRBJ1-1	TRBV4-3	many	TRBD1	TGCGCCAGCAGCCAAGTGAGGACAGGGTTTGAAGCTTTCTTT	CASSQVRTGFEAFF
TRBJ1-2	TRBV4-3	NA	TRBD1	TGCGCCAGCAGCCAAGAAACCTCCGGGACAGGGGATCCCTATGGCTACACCTTC	CASSQETSGTGDPYGYTF
TRBJ2-5	TRBV28	few	NA	TGTGCCAGCAGTCATCTCAGGGACCAAGAGACCCAGTACTTC	CASSHLRDQETQYF
TRBJ2-2	TRBV20-1	NA	NA	TGCAGTGCTAGAGGACACGGTTACACCGGGGAGCTGTTTTTT	CSARGHGYTGELFF
TRBJ2-7	TRBV28	few	NA	TGTGCCAGCAGTTTTAAAGGGGCCCCCTACTACGAGCAGTACTTC	CASSFKGAPYYEQYF
TRBJ2-1	TRBV2	once	NA	TGTGCCAGCCCAATGGGGGGAACCAATGAGCAGTTCTTC	CASPMGGTNEQFF
TRBJ1-5	TRBV12-3/TRBV12-4	many	NA	TGTGCCAGCAGCCAAGGGCAGCCCCAGCATTTT	CASSQGQPQHF
TRBJ1-4	TRBV27	few	NA	TGTGCCAGCAGCCGAGCTCCCAGGTTGATAGGTGAAAAACTGTTTTTT	CASSRAPRLIGEKLFF
TRBJ2-5	TRBV11-1	many	NA	TGTGCCAGCAGCTTAGAAGAGTTCCAAGAGACCCAGTACTTC	CASSLEEFQETQYF
TRBJ2-3	TRBV12-3/TRBV12-4	few	NA	TGTGCCAGCAGTCAGTTTAGCACAGATACGCAGTATTTT	CASSQFSTDTQYF
TRBJ1-1	TRBV5-1	many	NA	TGCGCCAGCAGCTTGGATAGTCCGACCATCACCCTGAGGAACACTGAAGCTTTCTTT	CASSLDSPTITLRNTEAFF
TRBJ2-5	TRBV4-3	NA	TRBD2	TGCGCCAGCAGCCAGCTGCTTGGGACTAGGCAGCCCCAGTACTTC	CASSQLLGTRQPQYF